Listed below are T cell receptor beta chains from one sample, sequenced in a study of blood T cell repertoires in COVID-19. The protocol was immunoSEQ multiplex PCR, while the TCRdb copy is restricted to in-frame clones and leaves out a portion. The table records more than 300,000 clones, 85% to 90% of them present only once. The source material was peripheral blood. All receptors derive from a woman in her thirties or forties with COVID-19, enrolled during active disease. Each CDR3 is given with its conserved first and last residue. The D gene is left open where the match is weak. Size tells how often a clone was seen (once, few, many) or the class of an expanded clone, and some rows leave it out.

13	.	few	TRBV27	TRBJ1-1	TGTGCCAGCAGTTTGAGCCGGAACACTGAAGCTTTCTTT	CASSLSRNTEAFF
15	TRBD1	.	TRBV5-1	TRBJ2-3	TGCGCCAGCAGCTTAGGACAGGGAGACACAGATACGCAGTATTTT	CASSLGQGDTDTQYF
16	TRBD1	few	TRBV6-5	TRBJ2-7	TGTGCCAGCAGTTACTCGAGGGGACAGGATGGTTGGGAGCAGTACTTC	CASSYSRGQDGWEQYF
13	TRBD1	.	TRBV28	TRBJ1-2	TGTGCCAGCAGTACCGGACAGGTCTATGGCTACACCTTC	CASSTGQVYGYTF
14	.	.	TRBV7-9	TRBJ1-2	TGTGCCAGCAGCTTAGCGCCCGGGATATATGGCTACACCTTC	CASSLAPGIYGYTF
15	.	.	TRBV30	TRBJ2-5	TGTGCCTGTCACGGCAAGAACAGGGCCCAAGAGACCCAGTACTTC	CACHGKNRAQETQYF
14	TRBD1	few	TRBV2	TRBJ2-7	TGTGCCAGCAGTCCAGACAGGGGATCCTACGAGCAGTACTTC	CASSPDRGSYEQYF
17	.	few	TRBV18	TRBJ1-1	TGTGCCAGCTCACCCCTACTGGGGGGGCTGTCGGGCACTGAAGCTTTCTTT	CASSPLLGGLSGTEAFF
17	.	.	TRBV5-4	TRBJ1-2	TGTGCCAGCAGCTCCCAAGGGGCAGTAACCTTAAGCTATGGCTACACCTTC	CASSSQGAVTLSYGYTF
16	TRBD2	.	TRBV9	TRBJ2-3	TGTGCCAGCAGCTCACGACTAGCGGGGGGAGGAGATACGCAGTATTTT	CASSSRLAGGGDTQYF
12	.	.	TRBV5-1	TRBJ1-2	TGCGCCAGCAGCCTCGACAGATTTAGCTACACCTTC	CASSLDRFSYTF
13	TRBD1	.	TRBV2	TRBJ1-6	TGTGCCGCCCAGGACAGGGCCAATTCACCCCTCCACTTT	CAAQDRANSPLHF
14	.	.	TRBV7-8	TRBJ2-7	TGTGCCAGCAGCTTAGGTGGGGTGAGCGGCGAGCAGTACTTC	CASSLGGVSGEQYF
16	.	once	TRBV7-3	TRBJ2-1	TGTGCCAGCAGCTTACAGGGTAGTCCCTCCTACAATGAGCAGTTCTTC	CASSLQGSPSYNEQFF
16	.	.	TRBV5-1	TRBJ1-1	TGCGCCAGCAGCCGGGGGGACCACAACATGAACACTGAAGCTTTCTTT	CASSRGDHNMNTEAFF
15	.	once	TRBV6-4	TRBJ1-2	TGTGCCAGCAGTGACTCTTTGGGCGACACGGGGGGCTACACCTTC	CASSDSLGDTGGYTF
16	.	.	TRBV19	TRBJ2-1	TGTGCCAGTAGTATATGGGGCCGCGGGGACTACAATGAGCAGTTCTTC	CASSIWGRGDYNEQFF
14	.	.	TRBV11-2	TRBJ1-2	TGTGCCAGCAGAATGCCGGGGGGCCTCTATGGCTACACCTTC	CASRMPGGLYGYTF
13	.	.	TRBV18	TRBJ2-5	TGTGCCAGCTCCTTCTCCGGGGAGGAGACCCAGTACTTC	CASSFSGEETQYF
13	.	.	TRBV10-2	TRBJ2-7	TGCGCCAGCAACCGGGGAGACCCGGGCGAGCAGTACTTC	CASNRGDPGEQYF
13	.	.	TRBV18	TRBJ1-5	TGTGCCAGCCGGCAGGGCGGCAATCAGCCCCAGCATTTT	CASRQGGNQPQHF
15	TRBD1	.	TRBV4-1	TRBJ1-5	TGCGCCAGCAGCCAAATAGACAGGGACAATCAGCCCCAGCATTTT	CASSQIDRDNQPQHF
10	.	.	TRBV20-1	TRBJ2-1	TGCAGTGCTGCCGGCAATGAGCAGTTCTTC	CSAAGNEQFF
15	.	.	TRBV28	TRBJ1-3	TGTGCCAGCAGTTCCCCGCGACAGAGAGGAAACACCATATATTTT	CASSSPRQRGNTIYF
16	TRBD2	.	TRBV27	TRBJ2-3	TGTGCCAGCAGTTTTCAGGGACTAGAAGGGGCAGATACGCAGTATTTT	CASSFQGLEGADTQYF
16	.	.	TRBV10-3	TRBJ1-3	TGTGCCATGCCTCAGCGGCGGACCTCCTCTGGAAACACCATATATTTT	CAMPQRRTSSGNTIYF
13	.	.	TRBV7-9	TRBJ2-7	TGTGCCAGCAGCGCGACTGATTCCTACGAGCAGTACTTC	CASSATDSYEQYF
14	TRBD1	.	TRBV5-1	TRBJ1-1	TGCGCCAGCAGCTCCCCAGGGGGAAACAGGGAAGCTTTCTTT	CASSSPGGNREAFF
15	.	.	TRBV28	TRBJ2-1	TGTGCCAGCAGTTTAAGAGCGGTCGCCTACAATGAGCAGTTCTTC	CASSLRAVAYNEQFF
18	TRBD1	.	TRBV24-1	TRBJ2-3	TGTGCCACCAGTGATTCGGACAGGGGAAGATTCGGGACAGATACGCAGTATTTT	CATSDSDRGRFGTDTQYF
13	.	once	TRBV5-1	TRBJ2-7	TGCGCCAGCAGCTTTTACAGGAATTACGAGCAGTACTTC	CASSFYRNYEQYF
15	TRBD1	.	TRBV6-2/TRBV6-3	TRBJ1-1	TGTGCCAGCAGTTATGGGGACAGGGGAAACACTGAAGCTTTCTTT	CASSYGDRGNTEAFF
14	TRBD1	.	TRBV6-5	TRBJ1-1	TGTGCCAGCACCTTGGACAGGGTTAACACTGAAGCTTTCTTT	CASTLDRVNTEAFF
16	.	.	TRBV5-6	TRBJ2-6	TGTGCCAGCAGCTTTAGGGGCCACTCTGGGGCCAACGTCCTGACTTTC	CASSFRGHSGANVLTF
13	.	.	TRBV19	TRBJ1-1	TGTGCCAGTAGTATAGGTCGGAGGACTGAAGCTTTCTTT	CASSIGRRTEAFF
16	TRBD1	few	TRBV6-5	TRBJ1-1	TGTGCCAGCAGTTACCAAGGCAGGGGGCCCGGCACTGAAGCTTTCTTT	CASSYQGRGPGTEAFF
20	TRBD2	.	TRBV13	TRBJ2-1	TGTGCCAGCAGTTATTATACCCGGACTAGCGGGAGAGGAATCCCCAATGAGCAGTTCTTC	CASSYYTRTSGRGIPNEQFF
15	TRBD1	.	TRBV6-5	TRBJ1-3	TGTGCCAGCAGCCTCGACAGGGGAGGGCCAAACACCATATATTTT	CASSLDRGGPNTIYF
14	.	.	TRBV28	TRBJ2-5	TGTGCCAGCAGTTTGATCACCCGGGGTGGGACCCAGTACTTC	CASSLITRGGTQYF
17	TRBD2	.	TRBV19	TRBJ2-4	TGTGCCAGTAGTATTTTCCCTGCTGGCGGGAGTAGGGACATTCAGTACTTC	CASSIFPAGGSRDIQYF
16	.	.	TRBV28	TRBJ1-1	TGTGCCAGCACCTACTTTCGGCGGGCGGTGAACACTGAAGCTTTCTTT	CASTYFRRAVNTEAFF
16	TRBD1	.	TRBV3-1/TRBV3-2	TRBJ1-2	TGTGCCAGCAGCCAAGGCCACAGGGGGAGGATCTATGGCTACACCTTC	CASSQGHRGRIYGYTF
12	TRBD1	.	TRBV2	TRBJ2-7	TGTGCCAGCAGGACAGGGGCCTACGAGCAGTACTTC	CASRTGAYEQYF
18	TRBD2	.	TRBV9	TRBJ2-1	TGTGCCAGCAGCGGGGGACTAGCGGGAGGGCTTCGGGACAATGAGCAGTTCTTC	CASSGGLAGGLRDNEQFF
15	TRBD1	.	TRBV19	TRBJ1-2	TGTGCCAGTGGGGTTCCGGGACAGGGACATGAAGGCTACACCTTC	CASGVPGQGHEGYTF
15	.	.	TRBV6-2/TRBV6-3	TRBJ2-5	TGTGCCAGCAGTTACATCGGGACTTACCCCCCGACCCAGTACTTC	CASSYIGTYPPTQYF
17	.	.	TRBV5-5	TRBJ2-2	TGTGCCAGCAGCTTAAATTCACACCTTGCTAACACCGGGGAGCTGTTTTTT	CASSLNSHLANTGELFF
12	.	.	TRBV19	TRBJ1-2	TGTGCCAGTACTTGGCAGGGGTATGGCTACACCTTC	CASTWQGYGYTF
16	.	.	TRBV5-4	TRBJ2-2	TGTGCCAGCAGCCCCCTCCCCCGGGGTACGGCCGGGGAGCTGTTTTTT	CASSPLPRGTAGELFF
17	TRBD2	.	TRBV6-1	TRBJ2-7	TGTGCCAGCAGTGAGTTTTGGACTAGCGGGAGGGCTTACGAGCAGTACTTC	CASSEFWTSGRAYEQYF
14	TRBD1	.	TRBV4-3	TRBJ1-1	TGCGCCAGCAGCCCTAACGGACAGGGCGCTGAAGCTTTCTTT	CASSPNGQGAEAFF
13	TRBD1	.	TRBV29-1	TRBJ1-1	TGCAGCTTCTGGACAGGGATGGGATCTGAAGCTTTCTTT	CSFWTGMGSEAFF
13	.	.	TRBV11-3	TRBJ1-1	TGTGCCAGCAGCTTAAGCTTGAACACTGAAGCTTTCTTT	CASSLSLNTEAFF
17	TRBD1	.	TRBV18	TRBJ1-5	TGTGCCAGCTCACCGGCTAGGGGACAGGGCCTTAATCAGCCCCAGCATTTT	CASSPARGQGLNQPQHF